The entry below gives a single T cell receptor (beta chain) sequence along with its context. Its target is not known. These data come from a study of EBV T-cell therapy then PD-1 blockade in nasopharyngeal carcinoma. The protocol was immunoSEQ multiplex PCR, while the TCRdb copy is restricted to in-frame clones and leaves out a portion. The table includes fewer than 25,000 clones, 84% detected once. Germline CDR1 and CDR2: SGHDT and YYEEEE. The CDR3 loop spans 14 amino acids. The V gene lost 1 base and the J gene lost 2 bases, with 7 bases spanning the gap. Sample treatment: AdE1-LMPpoly-expanded autologous EBV-specific T-cell therapy followed by anti-PD-1 nivolumab.

Sequenced material: CD8+ T cells from blood, taken at roughly day 65 from a patient whose treatment included autologous EBV-specific T cells and nivolumab. The chain combines TRBV5-6 with TRBJ1-3, with D unresolved. The TCR originated in a man aged 35 to 55 with nasopharyngeal carcinoma. CDR3 DNA sequence: TGTGCCAGCAGCTTGTGGGCTGCTGGAAACACCATATATTTT. This sequence encodes CASSLWAAGNTIYF.